These 9 T cell receptor beta chains were all obtained from the same sample, sequenced in a study of cytomegalovirus exposure and HLA in healthy donors. PCR amplification relied on 60 Vbeta primers (plus 13 Jbeta primers). Sequencing used immunoSEQ multiplex PCR; TCRdb keeps in-frame clones, though not all of them. The sample yields roughly 170,000 clones, roughly 78% seen once. Sequences were obtained from PBMCs. The receptor set was obtained from a woman aged 45 to 65 in good health and CMV-seropositive.

The chain links TRBV27 to TRBJ1-4; tentatively, D is TRBD1 (6 bases). The CDR3 contains 15 residues. Between the trimmed V and J ends, which lost 1 base and 7 bases, there was a span of 13 bases. Germline assignment: CDR1 MNHEY and CDR2 SMNVEV (reference sequence). The CDR3 DNA is TGTGCCAGCAGTTTATTCCGAGGGGGTGGTGAAAAACTGTTTTTT. It translates to CASSLFRGGGEKLFF.

This chain connects TRBV6-5 to TRBJ2-2; maybe TRBD1 (5 bases). Germline CDR1 reads MNHEY; CDR2 reads SVGAGI. V lost 4 bases and J 5 bases, leaving 14 bases between the germline ends. The CDR3 is 15 amino acids. The DNA of the CDR3 is TGTGCCAGCAGTTCACTTATTAGGGGTACCGGGGAGCTGTTTTTT. This translates into CASSSLIRGTGELFF.

This clone was observed once. This rearrangement joins TRBV6-1 to TRBJ1-1; 7 nucleotides align to TRBD1. V was pared by 4 bases and J by 3 bases, with 2 bases of the junction left unmatched. CDR1 MNHNS and CDR2 SASEGT come from the germline V gene. The CDR3 contains 13 residues. CDR3 loop: CASSGQGDTEAFF. The CDR3, as DNA: TGTGCCAGCAGTGGACAGGGCGACACTGAAGCTTTCTTT.

This clone was counted a few times. This rearrangement joins TRBV7-8 to TRBJ1-2; the match to TRBD1 covers 7 bases. The CDR3 contains 15 residues. Germline trimming cut 5 bases from V and 5 bases from J; bases unmatched to any gene: 11. Germline loops: CDR1 SGHVS, CDR2 FQNEAQ. The CDR3 region has the DNA TGTGCCAGCAGCCCTTTGGACAGGTCAACGTATGGCTACACCTTC. Its translation is CASSPLDRSTYGYTF.

The sample holds a few counts of this clone. V is TRBV19 and J is TRBJ1-1, with 7 bases lining up with TRBD1. From germline, CDR1 is LNHDA and CDR2 SQIVND (reference sequence). The CDR3 length is 13 residues. With V trimmed by 8 bases and J by 5 bases, 8 bases remained unmatched. CDR3 amino acids: CASGDRVRTEAFF. CDR3 bases: TGTGCCAGTGGAGACAGGGTGAGGACTGAAGCTTTCTTT.

This clone was detected a few times. This sequence joins TRBV19 and TRBJ1-2, with D tentatively TRBD1 (6 bases). The CDR3 covers 17 residues. Trimming stripped 3 bases from V and 2 bases from J, with 19 bases between. The germline V gene encodes CDR1 LNHDA and CDR2 SQIVND (reference sequence). The CDR3, as DNA: TGTGCCAGTAGTATTACTCAGTACTACCAGGGGAACTATGGCTACACCTTC. This translates into CASSITQYYQGNYGYTF. The full variable domain, rest sourced from reference TRBV19 and TRBJ1-2, is DGGITQSPKYLFRKEGQNVTLSCEQNLNHDAMYWYRQDPGQGLRLIYYSQIVNDFQKGDIAEGYSVSREKKESFPLTVTSAQKNPTAFYLCASSITQYYQGNYGYTFGSGTRLTVV.

The rearrangement uses TRBV6-5 and TRBJ2-7, with unresolved D. Germline V gene lookup returns CDR1 MNHEY and CDR2 SVGAGI. The CDR3 spans 16 residues. V gave up 0 bases and J gave up 1 base, with 13 bases separating them. The CDR3 sequence: CASSYSGGGNSYEQYF. The CDR3 coding sequence is TGTGCCAGCAGTTACTCTGGCGGTGGAAATTCCTACGAGCAGTACTTC.

This chain connects TRBV14 to TRBJ1-1, with D unresolved. Germline-derived CDR1 and CDR2 are SGHDN and FVKESK. The CDR3 covers 13 residues. Trimming shortened V by 7 bases and J by 1 base, and 10 bases separated the two germline ends. For the CDR3, the DNA is TGTGCCAGCATGGGCACCTCGAACACTGAAGCTTTCTTT. This translates into CASMGTSNTEAFF.

The rearrangement uses TRBV19 and TRBJ1-1; D might be TRBD1 (5 bases). The CDR3 consists of 17 residues. V lost 6 bases to trimming and J lost 0 bases, with 20 bases between them. Germline loops: CDR1 LNHDA, CDR2 SQIVND (reference sequence). The CDR3 DNA reads TGTGCCAGTAGGCCGCCCGTTTGGGGCCGAATGAACACTGAAGCTTTCTTT. Amino acids: CASRPPVWGRMNTEAFF.